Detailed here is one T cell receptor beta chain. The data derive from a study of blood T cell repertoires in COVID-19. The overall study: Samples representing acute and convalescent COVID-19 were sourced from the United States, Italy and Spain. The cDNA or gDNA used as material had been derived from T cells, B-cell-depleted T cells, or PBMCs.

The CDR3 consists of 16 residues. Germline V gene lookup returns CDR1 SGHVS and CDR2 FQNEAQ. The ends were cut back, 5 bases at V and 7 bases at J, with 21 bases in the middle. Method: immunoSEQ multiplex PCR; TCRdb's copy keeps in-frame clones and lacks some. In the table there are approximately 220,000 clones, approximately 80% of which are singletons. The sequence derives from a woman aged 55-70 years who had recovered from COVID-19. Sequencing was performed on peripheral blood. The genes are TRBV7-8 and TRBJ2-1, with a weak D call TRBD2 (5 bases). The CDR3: CASSHEAGGWTNEQFF. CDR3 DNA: TGTGCCAGCAGCCACGAGGCGGGCGGTTGGACGAATGAGCAGTTCTTC. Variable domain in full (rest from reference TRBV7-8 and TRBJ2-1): GAGVSQSPRYKVAKRGQDVALRCDPISGHVSLFWYQQALGQGPEFLTYFQNEAQLDKSGLPSDRFFAERPEGSVSTLKIQRTQQEDSAVYLCASSHEAGGWTNEQFFGPGTRLTVL.